These 31 T cell receptor beta chains were sequenced from one sample in a study of early T cells in non-severe SARS-CoV-2 infection. TCRdb reprocessed the 5' RACE reads via MiXCR and lists one record per CDR3 protein. The sample includes roughly 55,000 distinct CDR3 sequences, more than 12% seen only once; the top ten take approximately 9.1%. The source material was whole blood, sampled at baseline. The receptors derive from an adult who was a healthcare worker with PCR-confirmed SARS-CoV-2 infection or an uninfected control (not recorded which).

This clonotype was observed many times. The chain joins TRBV4-1 to TRBJ2-1, with TRBD1 matching over 9 bases. The germline CDR1 and CDR2 sequences are MGHRA and YSYEKL. The CDR3 runs 16 residues. V lost 4 bases and J lost 5; bases outside the gene matches: 9. CDR3 DNA sequence: TGCGCCAGCAGCCGGATGGGGACAGGGAGTGACAATGAGCAGTTCTTC. It specifies CASSRMGTGSDNEQFF.

There are many counts of this clonotype. The chain combines TRBV28 with TRBJ1-2; D not resolved. CDR1 and CDR2 from the germline V gene are MDHEN and SYDVKM. V lost 5 bases, J lost 7 bases, and 17 bases lay in between. The length of the CDR3 is 14 residues. CDR3 sequence reads: CASSTLRVGSGYTF. CDR3 coding DNA: TGTGCCAGCAGTACGCTCCGGGTAGGAAGTGGCTACACCTTC.

This clonotype was counted a few times. This chain connects TRBV20-1 to TRBJ2-3; no firm D call. Germline V gene sequence: CDR1 DFQATT, CDR2 SNEGSKA (reference sequence). CDR3 length: 13 amino acids. Trimming took off 7 bases at V and 1 base at J, with 12 bases between the two ends. CDR3 loop: CSETSVGTDTQYF. The CDR3 coding sequence is TGCAGTGAAACGAGCGTAGGCACAGATACGCAGTATTTT.

This clonotype came up many times. The chain combines TRBV12-3 or TRBV12-4 with TRBJ2-1; perhaps TRBD2 as D (6 bases). The ends were cut back, 7 bases at V and 8 bases at J, with 12 bases in the middle. The CDR3 sequence is 12 residues long. The DNA for the CDR3 is TGTGCCAGCACCCTCGGAGGGTATGAGCAGTTCTTC. Translated, it gives CASTLGGYEQFF.

The V gene is TRBV7-9, the J gene TRBJ2-7; D possibly corresponds to TRBD2 (5 bases). V was trimmed by 1 base and J by 3 bases, leaving 10 bases between them. Germline V CDR1 and CDR2: SEHNR, FQNEAQ (reference sequence). CDR3 length: 14 amino acids. The CDR3 is CASSLGELSYEQYF. CDR3 coding DNA: TGTGCCAGCAGCTTAGGGGAGCTTAGCTACGAGCAGTACTTC.

The rearrangement uses TRBV20-1 and TRBJ2-2; D gene uncertain. In germline, CDR1 is DFQATT, CDR2 SNEGSKA (reference sequence). Trimming shortened V by 1 base and J by 4 bases, and 13 bases separated the two germline ends. This CDR3 is built from 15 residues. The CDR3 sequence is CSARVAEKGTGELFF. CDR3 coding DNA: TGCAGTGCTAGAGTGGCGGAAAAGGGCACCGGGGAGCTGTTTTTT.

This clonotype was found a few times. The V call is TRBV3-1, the J call TRBJ1-5; D is ambiguous. Germline loops: CDR1 LGHDT, CDR2 YNNKEL (reference sequence). Trimming stripped 0 bases from V and 1 base from J, with 7 bases between. The CDR3 loop spans 15 amino acids. The CDR3 sequence is CASSQDLQSNQPQHF. CDR3 DNA sequence: TGTGCCAGCAGCCAAGATTTGCAGAGCAATCAGCCCCAGCATTTT.

V is TRBV20-1 and J is TRBJ2-5; TRBD1 aligns across 7 bases. The germline V gene encodes CDR1 DFQATT and CDR2 SNEGSKA (reference sequence). V lost 4 bases, J lost 9 bases, and 20 bases stayed unmatched. CDR3 length: 16 residues. The CDR3 nucleotides are TGCAGTGCTACCTCCTACCGGGACAGTGATACTCTCCCCCAGTACTTC. Translated: CSATSYRDSDTLPQYF.

The V gene is TRBV5-6, the J gene TRBJ2-3, with no clear D. V was shortened by 7 bases and J by 5 bases, with 14 bases between the two germline ends. CDR1 SGHDT and CDR2 YYEEEE come from the germline V gene. The CDR3 totals 13 residues. The CDR3 loop is CASCRSEQDTQYF. Here the CDR3 DNA reads TGTGCCAGCTGCCGGTCTGAGCAAGATACGCAGTATTTT.

The chain links TRBV9 to TRBJ2-1; D remains unclear. Germline V gene data show CDR1 as SGDLS and CDR2 as YYNGEE. This CDR3 has 15 residues. Trimming took 8 bases from V and 4 from J, leaving 19 bases between them. The CDR3 sequence is CARSLLRRTYNEQFF. Here the CDR3 DNA reads TGTGCCAGGTCCCTCCTCAGGCGGACGTACAATGAGCAGTTCTTC.

The table lists this clonotype with a few counts. The chain couples TRBV12-3 or TRBV12-4 to TRBJ2-2; 11 nucleotides line up with TRBD2. The CDR3 runs to 14 residues. V lost 7 bases and J lost 6; bases outside the gene matches: 4. CDR3 in DNA: TGTGCCAGCACCCCGGGACTAGCGGCCGGGGAGCTGTTTTTT. This translates into CASTPGLAAGELFF.

This clonotype showed up just a few times. The rearrangement uses TRBV7-2 and TRBJ2-7, with D perhaps matching TRBD2 (6 bases). This CDR3 has 14 residues. V dropped 5 bases and J dropped 0 bases, with 11 bases sitting between them. The germline gives CDR1 SGHTA, CDR2 FQGNSA. The DNA of the CDR3 is TGTGCCAGCAGCCCGACTAGAGACTCCTACGAGCAGTACTTC. Its translation is CASSPTRDSYEQYF.

This rearrangement joins TRBV28 to TRBJ2-3; D call uncertain. The V gene lost 6 bases and the J gene lost 4 bases, with 2 bases spanning the gap. The CDR3 contains 10 residues. Germline V CDR1 and CDR2: MDHEN, SYDVKM. In DNA form, the CDR3 reads TGTGCCAGCAGCTCAGATACGCAGTATTTT. As protein: CASSSDTQYF. Full variable domain (remainder filled in from reference TRBV28 and TRBJ2-3): DVKVTQSSRYLVKRTGEKVFLECVQDMDHENMFWYRQDPGLGLRLIYFSYDVKMKEKGDIPEGYSVSREKKERFSLILESASTNQTSMYLCASSSDTQYFGPGTRLTVL.

This clonotype was seen a few times. This chain uses TRBV27 with TRBJ2-3; D is perhaps TRBD2 (6 bases). V shed 2 bases and J shed 5 bases, with 14 bases lying between them. CDR1 is MNHEY, CDR2 SMNVEV, per germline (reference sequence). The CDR3 sequence is 15 residues long. The CDR3 coding sequence is TGTGCCAGCAGTTTAGGAGGGAGGAAGAAAGATACGCAGTATTTT. As protein: CASSLGGRKKDTQYF.

This sequence joins TRBV27 and TRBJ2-7; 7 bases map to TRBD2. The V gene end was trimmed by 8 bases and the J gene end by 4 bases; junction bases not matched to a gene: 8. Per germline, CDR1 MNHEY and CDR2 SMNVEV (reference sequence). The CDR3 runs 13 residues. The CDR3 DNA sequence: TGTGCCAGCGGGGGAGGGAGCGGATACGAGCAGTACTTC. It specifies CASGGGSGYEQYF.

The sample holds a few counts of this clonotype. The chain employs TRBV14 and TRBJ2-7; D uncertain. The germline V gene has CDR1 SGHDN and CDR2 FVKESK. The CDR3 covers 14 residues. Trimming removed 4 bases from V and 0 bases from J, with 10 bases in between. The DNA for the CDR3 is TGTGCCAGCAGCCCTAGGGTTACCTCCTACGAGCAGTACTTC. Translated: CASSPRVTSYEQYF.

The V gene is TRBV18, the J gene TRBJ1-2; 8 bases line up with TRBD1. The CDR3 contains 15 residues. Germline CDR1 reads KGHSH; CDR2 reads LQKENI. The ends lost 3 bases at V and 4 bases at J; junction bases unmatched: 7. The CDR3 bases are TGTGCCAGCTCACCTAGGACAGGGTACGGCTATGGCTACACCTTC. Translation gives CASSPRTGYGYGYTF.

The chain carries TRBV20-1 and TRBJ2-1; 9 positions agree with TRBD2. Per the germline V gene, CDR1 is DFQATT and CDR2 is SNEGSKA (reference sequence). The trim removed 4 bases at V and 6 bases at J, leaving 7 bases unmatched. The CDR3 totals 14 residues. The CDR3 sequence: CSATLAGIRNEQFF. The CDR3 DNA follows: TGCAGTGCTACGCTAGCGGGGATACGCAATGAGCAGTTCTTC.

This sequence joins TRBV20-1 and TRBJ1-6; D perhaps matches TRBD1 (5 bases). This CDR3 is built from 14 residues. Trimming pared 6 bases from V and 7 bases from J, leaving 16 bases between. CDR1 DFQATT and CDR2 SNEGSKA come from the germline V gene (reference sequence). The CDR3 reads CSAAEGPLNSPLHF. Written as DNA, the CDR3 is TGCAGTGCGGCGGAGGGGCCGCTCAATTCACCCCTCCACTTT.

A few counts support this clonotype. The V and J genes are TRBV7-7 and TRBJ2-1; weak D call: TRBD2 (6 bases). The CDR3 totals 15 residues. Germline V CDR1 and CDR2: SSHAT, FNYEAQ (reference sequence). The V gene lost 6 bases and the J gene lost 6 bases, with 18 bases spanning the gap. The CDR3 coding sequence is TGTGCCAGCAGTCCACATGAACTAGCTAGCAATGAGCAGTTCTTC. It translates to CASSPHELASNEQFF. Drawing the rest from reference TRBV7-7 and TRBJ2-1, the complete variable domain is GAGVSQSPRYKVTKRGQDVTLRCDPISSHATLYWYQQALGQGPEFLTYFNYEAQPDKSGLPSDRFSAERPEGSISTLTIQRTEQRDSAMYRCASSPHELASNEQFFGPGTRLTVL.

The chain is built from TRBV19 and TRBJ2-5, with D perhaps matching TRBD2 (5 bases). Looked up from germline, CDR1 is LNHDA and CDR2 is SQIVND (reference sequence). Deletions cut 10 bases from V and 2 bases from J, with 14 bases between. CDR3 length equals 13 residues. In DNA form, the CDR3 reads TGTGCCACTGCTGGGAGCGCTCAAGAGACCCAGTACTTC. Translating it yields CATAGSAQETQYF.

V gene TRBV4-1 combines with J gene TRBJ2-7, with D perhaps given as TRBD1 or TRBD2 (5 bases each). From germline, CDR1 is MGHRA and CDR2 YSYEKL. This CDR3 has 14 amino acids. V was clipped by 1 base and J by 2 bases, with 9 bases between them. The CDR3 reads CASSQVGPTYEQYF. Here the CDR3 DNA reads TGCGCCAGCAGCCAAGTGGGACCCACCTACGAGCAGTACTTC.

This clonotype was counted between two and nine times. The chain joins TRBV20-1 to TRBJ1-4; unclear D gene. Germline CDR1 DFQATT, CDR2 SNEGSKA (reference sequence). V dropped 5 bases and J dropped 4 bases, with 8 bases sitting between them. The CDR3 runs 12 residues. The CDR3 bases are TGCAGTGCTTACAATAATAATGAAAAACTGTTTTTT. It translates to CSAYNNNEKLFF.

This clonotype was observed at least ten times. The V gene is TRBV11-2, the J gene TRBJ2-1; a possible D gene is TRBD2 (6 bases). Germline-derived CDR1 and CDR2 are SGHAT and FQNNGV. This CDR3 comprises 15 residues. Trimming took 3 bases from V and 6 from J, leaving 15 bases between them. This chain's CDR3 is CASSFGTSRGNEQFF. The CDR3 DNA is TGTGCCAGCAGCTTCGGGACTTCGAGGGGCAATGAGCAGTTCTTC. The entire variable domain, with the rest obtained from reference TRBV11-2 and TRBJ2-1, is as follows: EAGVAQSPRYKIIEKRQSVAFWCNPISGHATLYWYQQILGQGPKLLIQFQNNGVVDDSQLPKDRFSAERLKGVDSTLKIQPAKLEDSAVYLCASSFGTSRGNEQFFGPGTRLTVL.

This clonotype was seen many times. The chain carries TRBV7-9 and TRBJ2-4; D is undetermined. This CDR3 has 16 amino acids. The V and J ends lost 5 bases and 0 bases respectively, with 14 bases between them. The germline gives CDR1 SEHNR, CDR2 FQNEAQ (reference sequence). Here the CDR3 DNA reads TGTGCCAGCAGCCAAACAGAAGTACTAGCCAAAAACATTCAGTACTTC. Its protein product is CASSQTEVLAKNIQYF.

The CDR3 reads CASSQDAAGRQPQHF. For the CDR3, the DNA is TGCGCCAGCAGCCAAGACGCTGCGGGCCGTCAGCCCCAGCATTTT. J is TRBJ1-5 and V is TRBV4-1, with D unclear. Germline CDR1 is MGHRA and CDR2 is YSYEKL. Deletions cut 0 bases from V and 6 bases from J, with 12 bases between. The CDR3 is 15 amino acids.

CDR3 nucleotides: TGTGCCAGCAGCTTAGAGGGCAGGGTCGCCGGGGAGCTGTTTTTT. It encodes CASSLEGRVAGELFF. J is TRBJ2-2 and V is TRBV11-2, with a possible D match to TRBD1 (5 bases). Germline lookup yields CDR1 SGHAT and CDR2 FQNNGV. The V and J ends lost 0 bases and 6 bases respectively, with 11 bases between them. The CDR3 consists of 15 residues.

Of note for this clonotype: A read error may be the cause here, since a much bigger clone is one base away. The chain employs TRBV6-6 and TRBJ2-7; 7 bases are a match to TRBD1. CDR3 length: 14 residues. From germline, CDR1 is MNHNY and CDR2 SVGAGI (reference sequence). This CDR3 reads CVSSMGQSLTEQYF. The CDR3 DNA sequence: TGTGTCAGCAGCATGGGACAGTCCCTGACCGAGCAGTACTTC.

V and J are TRBV7-2 and TRBJ2-7; TRBD2 agrees at 10 bases. The CDR3 extends over 14 amino acids. Germline values: CDR1 SGHTA, CDR2 FQGNSA. J was trimmed by 2 bases and V by 8 bases; bases with no gene match: 6. The CDR3 nucleotides are TGTGCCAGCGGTGTAGCGGGAGGACCCTACGAGCAGTACTTC. Protein product: CASGVAGGPYEQYF.

This CDR3 is CSASNPGQGLSDTQYF. In DNA, the CDR3 is TGCAGTGCTAGTAACCCGGGACAGGGGTTGTCAGATACGCAGTATTTT. The rearrangement uses TRBV20-1 and TRBJ2-3; 10 nucleotides match TRBD1. CDR3 size: 16 residues. V trimming: 3 bases; J trimming: 4 bases; junction bases outside the gene matches: 10. Germline V gene sequence: CDR1 DFQATT, CDR2 SNEGSKA (reference sequence).

This clonotype has ten or more counts. V gene TRBV6-5 combines with J gene TRBJ2-7, with TRBD1 matching over 7 bases. The V gene's germline CDR1 is MNHEY and CDR2 SVGAGI. The junction had 12 bases not matched to a gene; V was cut back by 6 bases and J by 1 base. The CDR3 is 16 amino acids. This chain's CDR3 is CASSSLTGTASYEQYF. The CDR3, as DNA: TGTGCCAGCAGCAGCCTAACCGGGACAGCTTCCTACGAGCAGTACTTC.